This entry concerns a single T cell receptor (beta chain). Its antigen is not known. Investigators reverse transcribed all isolated RNA, so they sequenced expressed TCRB transcripts. The data were produced by immunoSEQ multiplex PCR, yet TCRdb's version contains in-frame clones alone and is incomplete. The sample holds around 45,000 clones, roughly 48% seen once. This specimen belongs to a study of beta chain features in type 1 diabetes. Germline V CDR1 and CDR2: MNHEY, SVGAGI. The ends lost 5 bases at V and 4 bases at J; junction bases unmatched: 8. The CDR3 covers 14 residues. Broader study findings: There was a moderate but significant shortening of TCRB CDR3s in all four CD4+ subsets of Type 1 diabetes patients.

J is TRBJ2-7 and V is TRBV6-5, with 7 bases matching TRBD1. Material: stem cell memory CD4+ T cells from blood. This receptor was taken from a man between 25 and 39 years old with type 1 diabetes. The CDR3 sequence: CASSQTGYGYEQYF. In DNA, the CDR3 is TGTGCCAGCAGTCAGACAGGGTATGGATACGAGCAGTACTTC.